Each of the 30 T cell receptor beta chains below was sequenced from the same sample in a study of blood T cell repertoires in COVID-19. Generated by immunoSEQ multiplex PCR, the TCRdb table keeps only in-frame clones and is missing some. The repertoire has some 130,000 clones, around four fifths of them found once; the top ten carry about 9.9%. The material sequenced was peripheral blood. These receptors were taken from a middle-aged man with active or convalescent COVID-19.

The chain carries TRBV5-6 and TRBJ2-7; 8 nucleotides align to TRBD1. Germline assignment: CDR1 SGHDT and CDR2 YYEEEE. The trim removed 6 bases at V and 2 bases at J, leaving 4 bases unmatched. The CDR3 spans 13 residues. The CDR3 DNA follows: TGTGCCAGCACCCGGACAGGGACCTACGAGCAGTACTTC. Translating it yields CASTRTGTYEQYF.

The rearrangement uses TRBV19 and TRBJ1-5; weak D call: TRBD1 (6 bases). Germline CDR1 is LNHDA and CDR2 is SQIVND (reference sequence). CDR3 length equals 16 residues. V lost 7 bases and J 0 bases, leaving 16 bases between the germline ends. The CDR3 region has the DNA TGTGCCAGTATGAGGCAGGGGTGGGATAGCAATCAGCCCCAGCATTTT. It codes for CASMRQGWDSNQPQHF.

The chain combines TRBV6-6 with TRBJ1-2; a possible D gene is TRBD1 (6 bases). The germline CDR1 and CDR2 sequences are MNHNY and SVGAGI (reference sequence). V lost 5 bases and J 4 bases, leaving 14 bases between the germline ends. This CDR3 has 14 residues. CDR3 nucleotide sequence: TGTGCCAGCAGTCAGCGGGGGGCTCTCTATGGCTACACCTTC. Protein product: CASSQRGALYGYTF.

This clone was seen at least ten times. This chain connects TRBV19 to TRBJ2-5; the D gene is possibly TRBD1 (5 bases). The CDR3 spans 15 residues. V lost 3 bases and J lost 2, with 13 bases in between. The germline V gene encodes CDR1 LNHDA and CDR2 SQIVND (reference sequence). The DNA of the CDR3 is TGTGCCAGTAGTATGCAGGGAACCTTACAAGAGACCCAGTACTTC. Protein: CASSMQGTLQETQYF.

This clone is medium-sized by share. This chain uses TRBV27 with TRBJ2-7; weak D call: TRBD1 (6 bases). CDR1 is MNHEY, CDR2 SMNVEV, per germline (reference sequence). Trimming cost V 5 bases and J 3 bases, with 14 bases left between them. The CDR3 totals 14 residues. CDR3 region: CASSKHDRSYEQYF. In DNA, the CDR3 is TGTGCCAGCAGTAAACACGACAGGAGCTACGAGCAGTACTTC.

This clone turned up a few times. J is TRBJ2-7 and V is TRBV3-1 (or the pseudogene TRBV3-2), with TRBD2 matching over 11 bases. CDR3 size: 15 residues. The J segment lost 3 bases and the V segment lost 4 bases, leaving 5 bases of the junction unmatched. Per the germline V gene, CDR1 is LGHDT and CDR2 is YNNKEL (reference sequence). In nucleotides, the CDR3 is TGTGCCAGCAGCCCCTTAGCGGGGGGGGTCTACGAGCAGTACTTC. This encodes CASSPLAGGVYEQYF.

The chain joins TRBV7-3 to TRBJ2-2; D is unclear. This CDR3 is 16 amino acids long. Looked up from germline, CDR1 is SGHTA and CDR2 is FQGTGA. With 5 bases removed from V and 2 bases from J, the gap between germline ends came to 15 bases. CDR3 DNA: TGTGCCAGCAGCCTTCAGACAACAACTAACACCGGGGAGCTGTTTTTT. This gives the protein CASSLQTTTNTGELFF. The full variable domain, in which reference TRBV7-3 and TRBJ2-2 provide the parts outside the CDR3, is GAGVSQTPSNKVTEKGKYVELRCDPISGHTALYWYRQSLGQGPEFLIYFQGTGAADDSGLPNDRFFAVRPEGSVSTLKIQRTERGDSAVYLCASSLQTTTNTGELFFGEGSRLTVL.

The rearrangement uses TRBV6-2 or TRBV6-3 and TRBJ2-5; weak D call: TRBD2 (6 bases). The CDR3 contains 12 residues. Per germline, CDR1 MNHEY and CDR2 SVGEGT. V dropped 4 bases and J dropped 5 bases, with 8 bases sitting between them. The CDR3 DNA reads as TGTGCCAGCAGTTGGGGACTGGAGACCCAGTACTTC. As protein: CASSWGLETQYF.

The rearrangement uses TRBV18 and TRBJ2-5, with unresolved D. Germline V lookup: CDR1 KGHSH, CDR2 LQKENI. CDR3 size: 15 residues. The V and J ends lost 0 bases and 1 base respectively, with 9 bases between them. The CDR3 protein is CASSPPSGVQETQYF. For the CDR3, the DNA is TGTGCCAGCTCACCACCGTCCGGAGTCCAAGAGACCCAGTACTTC.

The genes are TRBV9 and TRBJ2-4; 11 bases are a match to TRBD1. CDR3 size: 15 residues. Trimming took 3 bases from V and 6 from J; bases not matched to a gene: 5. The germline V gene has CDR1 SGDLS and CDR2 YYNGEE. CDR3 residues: CASSADRGLRNIQYF. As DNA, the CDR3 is TGTGCCAGCAGCGCGGACAGGGGGCTGAGAAACATTCAGTACTTC.

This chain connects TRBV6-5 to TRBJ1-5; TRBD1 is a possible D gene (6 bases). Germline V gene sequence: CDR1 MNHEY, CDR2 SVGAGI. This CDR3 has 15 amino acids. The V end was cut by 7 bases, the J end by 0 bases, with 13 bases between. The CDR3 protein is CASKQGPTSNQPQHF. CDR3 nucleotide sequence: TGTGCCAGCAAACAGGGACCGACTAGCAATCAGCCCCAGCATTTT.

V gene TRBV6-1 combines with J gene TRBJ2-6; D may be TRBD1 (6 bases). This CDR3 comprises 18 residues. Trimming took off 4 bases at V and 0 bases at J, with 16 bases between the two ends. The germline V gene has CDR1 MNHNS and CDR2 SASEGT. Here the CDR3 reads CASSAPAGTNSGANVLTF. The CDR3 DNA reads TGTGCCAGCAGTGCCCCGGCCGGGACAAACTCTGGGGCCAACGTCCTGACTTTC.

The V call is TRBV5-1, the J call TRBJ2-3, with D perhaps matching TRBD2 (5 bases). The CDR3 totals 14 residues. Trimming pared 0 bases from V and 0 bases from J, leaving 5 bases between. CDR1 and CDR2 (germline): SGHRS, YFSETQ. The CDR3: CASSLGGSTDTQYF. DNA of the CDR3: TGCGCCAGCAGCTTGGGCGGGAGCACAGATACGCAGTATTTT.

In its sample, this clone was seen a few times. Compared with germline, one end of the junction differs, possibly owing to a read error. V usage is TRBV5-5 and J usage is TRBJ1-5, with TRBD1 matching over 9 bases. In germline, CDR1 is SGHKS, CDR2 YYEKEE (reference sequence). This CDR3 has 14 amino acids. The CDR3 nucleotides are TGTGCCAGCAGCTTAACAGGGGGCAACCAGCCCCAGCATTTT. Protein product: CASSLTGGNQPQHF. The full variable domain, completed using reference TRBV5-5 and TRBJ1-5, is DAGVTQSPTHLIKTRGQQVTLRCSPISGHKSVSWYQQVLGQGPQFIFQYYEKEERGRGNFPDRFSARQFPNYSSELNVNALLLGDSALYLCASSLTGGNQPQHFGDGTRLSIL.

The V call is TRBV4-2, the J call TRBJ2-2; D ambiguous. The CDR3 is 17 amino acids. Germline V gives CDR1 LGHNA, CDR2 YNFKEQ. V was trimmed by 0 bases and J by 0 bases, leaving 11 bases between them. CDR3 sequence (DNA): TGTGCCAGCAGCCAAGAGGTAGTCTTCTCGAACACCGGGGAGCTGTTTTTT. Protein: CASSQEVVFSNTGELFF.

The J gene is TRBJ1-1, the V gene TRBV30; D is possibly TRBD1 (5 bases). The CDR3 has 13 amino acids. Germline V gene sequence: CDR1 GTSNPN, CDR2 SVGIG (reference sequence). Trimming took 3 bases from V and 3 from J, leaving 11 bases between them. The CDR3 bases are TGTGCCTGGAGCCTGCAGGGTTACACTGAAGCTTTCTTT. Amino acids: CAWSLQGYTEAFF. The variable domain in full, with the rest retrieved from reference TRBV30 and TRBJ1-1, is SQTIHQWPATLVQPVGSPLSLECTVEGTSNPNLYWYRQAAGRGLQLLFYSVGIGQISSEVPQNLSASRPQDRQFILSSKKLLLSDSGFYLCAWSLQGYTEAFFGQGTRLTVV.

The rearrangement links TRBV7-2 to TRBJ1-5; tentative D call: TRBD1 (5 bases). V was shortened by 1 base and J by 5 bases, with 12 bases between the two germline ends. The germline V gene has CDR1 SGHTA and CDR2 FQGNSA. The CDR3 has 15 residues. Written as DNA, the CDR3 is TGTGCCAGCAGCTTAGTCGTTGGGGCAGATCAGCCCCAGCATTTT. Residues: CASSLVVGADQPQHF. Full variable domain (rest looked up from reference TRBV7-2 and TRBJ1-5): GAGVSQSPSNKVTEKGKDVELRCDPISGHTALYWYRQSLGQGLEFLIYFQGNSAPDKSGLPSDRFSAERTGGSVSTLTIQRTQQEDSAVYLCASSLVVGADQPQHFGDGTRLSIL.

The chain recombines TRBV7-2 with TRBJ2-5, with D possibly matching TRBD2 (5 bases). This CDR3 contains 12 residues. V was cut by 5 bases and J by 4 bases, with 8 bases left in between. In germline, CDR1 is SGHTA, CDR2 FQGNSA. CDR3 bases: TGTGCCAGCAGCCGGACTCGAGAGACCCAGTACTTC. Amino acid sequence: CASSRTRETQYF. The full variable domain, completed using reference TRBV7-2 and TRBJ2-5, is GAGVSQSPSNKVTEKGKDVELRCDPISGHTALYWYRQSLGQGLEFLIYFQGNSAPDKSGLPSDRFSAERTGGSVSTLTIQRTQQEDSAVYLCASSRTRETQYFGPGTRLLVL.

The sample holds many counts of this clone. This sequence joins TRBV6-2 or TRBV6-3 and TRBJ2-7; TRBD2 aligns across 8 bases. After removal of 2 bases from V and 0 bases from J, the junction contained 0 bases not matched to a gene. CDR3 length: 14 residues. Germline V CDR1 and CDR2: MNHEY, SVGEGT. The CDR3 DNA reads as TGTGCCAGCAGTTACGGGACTAGCTCCTACGAGCAGTACTTC. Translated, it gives CASSYGTSSYEQYF.

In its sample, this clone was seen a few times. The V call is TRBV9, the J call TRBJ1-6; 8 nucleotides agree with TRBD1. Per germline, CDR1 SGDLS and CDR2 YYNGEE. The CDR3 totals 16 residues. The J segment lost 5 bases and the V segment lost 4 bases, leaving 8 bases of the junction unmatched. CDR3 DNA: TGTGCCAGCAGCCCCAGGACAGGGCACGATAATTCACCCCTCCACTTT. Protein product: CASSPRTGHDNSPLHF.

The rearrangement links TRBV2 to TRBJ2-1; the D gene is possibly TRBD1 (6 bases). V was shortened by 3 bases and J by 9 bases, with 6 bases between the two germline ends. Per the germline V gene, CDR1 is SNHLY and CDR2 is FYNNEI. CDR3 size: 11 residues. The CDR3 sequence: CASSDRGEQFF. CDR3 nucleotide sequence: TGTGCCAGCAGTGACAGGGGTGAGCAGTTCTTC.

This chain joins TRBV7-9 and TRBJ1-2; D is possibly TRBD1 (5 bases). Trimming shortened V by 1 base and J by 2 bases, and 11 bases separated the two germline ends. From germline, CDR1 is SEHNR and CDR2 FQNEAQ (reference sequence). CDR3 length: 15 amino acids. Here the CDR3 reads CASSLVWRDNYGYTF. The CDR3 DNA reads TGTGCCAGCAGCTTAGTCTGGAGGGACAACTATGGCTACACCTTC.

The CDR3 DNA sequence: TGTGCCAGCAATATGAACACTGAAGCTTTCTTT. This sequence encodes CASNMNTEAFF. The genes are TRBV2 and TRBJ1-1; D ambiguous. Looked up from germline, CDR1 is SNHLY and CDR2 is FYNNEI. The germline V and J ends were trimmed by 7 bases and 0 bases, with 3 bases remaining between them. CDR3 size: 11 residues. The variable domain in full, with the rest retrieved from reference TRBV2 and TRBJ1-1, is EPEVTQTPSHQVTQMGQEVILRCVPISNHLYFYWYRQILGQKVEFLVSFYNNEISEKSEIFDDQFSVERPDGSNFTLKIRSTKLEDSAMYFCASNMNTEAFFGQGTRLTVV.

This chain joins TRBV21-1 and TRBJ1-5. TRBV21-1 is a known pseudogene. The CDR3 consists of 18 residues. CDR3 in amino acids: CASTPPVLGGRGDQPQHF. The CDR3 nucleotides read TGTGCCAGCACTCCCCCAGTCCTCGGTGGGAGGGGGGATCAGCCCCAGCATTTT.

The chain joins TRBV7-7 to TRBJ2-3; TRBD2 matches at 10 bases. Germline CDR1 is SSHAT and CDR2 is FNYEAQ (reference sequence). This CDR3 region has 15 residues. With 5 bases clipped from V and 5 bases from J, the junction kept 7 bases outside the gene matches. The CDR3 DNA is TGTGCCAGCAGCCCCCAGCGGGGGGGCCGAGATACGCAGTATTTT. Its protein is CASSPQRGGRDTQYF.

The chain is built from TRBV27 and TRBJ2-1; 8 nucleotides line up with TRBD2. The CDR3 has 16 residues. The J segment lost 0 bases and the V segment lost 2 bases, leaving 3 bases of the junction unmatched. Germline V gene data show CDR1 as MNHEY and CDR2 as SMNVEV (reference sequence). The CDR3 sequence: CASSLTSGSSYNEQFF. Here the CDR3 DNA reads TGTGCCAGCAGTTTAACAAGCGGGAGCTCCTACAATGAGCAGTTCTTC.

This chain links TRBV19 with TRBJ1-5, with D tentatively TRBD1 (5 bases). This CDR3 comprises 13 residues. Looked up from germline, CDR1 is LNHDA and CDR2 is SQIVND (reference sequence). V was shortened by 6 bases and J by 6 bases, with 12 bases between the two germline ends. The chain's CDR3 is CASRGQRGQPQHF. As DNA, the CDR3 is TGTGCCAGTAGAGGACAAAGGGGTCAGCCCCAGCATTTT.

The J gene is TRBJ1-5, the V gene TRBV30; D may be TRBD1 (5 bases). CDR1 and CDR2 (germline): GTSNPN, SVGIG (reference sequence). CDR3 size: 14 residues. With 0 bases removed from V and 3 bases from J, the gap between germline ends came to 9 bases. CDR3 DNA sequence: TGTGCCTGGAGTGTAGGACACTACAATCAGCCCCAGCATTTT. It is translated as CAWSVGHYNQPQHF.

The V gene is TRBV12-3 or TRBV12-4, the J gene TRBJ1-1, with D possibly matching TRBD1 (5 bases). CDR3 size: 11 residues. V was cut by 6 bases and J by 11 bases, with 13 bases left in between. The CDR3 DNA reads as TGTGCCAGCAGCTGGGCGGGGACCGCTTTCTTT. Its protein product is CASSWAGTAFF.

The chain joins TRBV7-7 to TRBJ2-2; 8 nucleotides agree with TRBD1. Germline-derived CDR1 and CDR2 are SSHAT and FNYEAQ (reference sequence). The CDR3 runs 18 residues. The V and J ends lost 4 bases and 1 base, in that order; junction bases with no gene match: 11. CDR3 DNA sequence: TGTGCCAGCAGCTCTTACGTCACCGGGACAGGGAACACCGGGGAGCTGTTTTTT. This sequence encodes CASSSYVTGTGNTGELFF.